This T cell receptor (beta chain) was observed in a study of CD8+ T cells in alopecia areata. Study-wide findings and caveats: Compared with normal scalp, lesional scalp had higher clonality and more expanded CD8+ clones. With tofacitinib ongoing, many expanded lesional clones persisted in both scalp and blood.

Described treatment: oral pan-JAK inhibitor, 5-10 mg twice daily. PBMCs, the starting material, were the source of sorted CD4+ and CD8+ T cells. As regards this clone: Its cognate antigen is unknown.

Germline CDR1 is SEHNR and CDR2 is FQNEAQ (reference sequence). J lost 1 base, V lost 4 bases, and 10 bases had no gene match. The CDR3 contains 17 residues. TCR sequencing used cDNA made by reverse transcription of extracted RNA. Generated by immunoSEQ multiplex PCR, the TCRdb table keeps only in-frame clones and is missing some. The data show about 140,000 clones, approximately 85% seen once. This sequence was found in a human donor with alopecia areata. V usage is TRBV7-9 and J usage is TRBJ2-7; 10 positions match TRBD2. The source material was CD8+ T cells sorted from blood, sampled at week 4, from a patient treated with tofacitinib. Here the CDR3 DNA reads TGTGCCAGCAGCTCGCAGTGGGCTAGCGGGGGTTCCTACGAGCAGTACTTC. Its protein is CASSSQWASGGSYEQYF.